Following are 21 T cell receptor beta chains from one sample sequenced in a study of T cell changes during pregnancy in multiple sclerosis. Assay used: immunoSEQ multiplex PCR; TCRdb lists only in-frame clones, some missing. The sample has around 52,000 clones, approximately 90% seen once; the top ten hold nearly 0.2%. The sample consisted of CD4+ T cells from peripheral blood mononuclear cells, taken in the second trimester of pregnancy. These TCRs come from a female donor with multiple sclerosis, enrolled in a pregnancy study.

V gene TRBV2 combines with J gene TRBJ1-2, with D maybe TRBD1 (5 bases). The germline CDR1 and CDR2 sequences are SNHLY and FYNNEI. This CDR3 is built from 13 residues. Between the trimmed V and J ends, which lost 4 bases and 6 bases, there was a span of 12 bases. The CDR3 region has the DNA TGTGCCAGCAGTGTAGGAGGGGCGAATGGCTACACCTTC. The encoded protein is CASSVGGANGYTF. Full variable domain (outside the CDR3, taken from reference TRBV2 and TRBJ1-2): EPEVTQTPSHQVTQMGQEVILRCVPISNHLYFYWYRQILGQKVEFLVSFYNNEISEKSEIFDDQFSVERPDGSNFTLKIRSTKLEDSAMYFCASSVGGANGYTFGSGTRLTVV.

This chain uses TRBV6-1 with TRBJ1-5; no clear D. The ends were cut back, 6 bases at V and 5 bases at J, with 8 bases in the middle. The CDR3 length is 12 residues. Germline loops: CDR1 MNHNS, CDR2 SASEGT. The CDR3 DNA is TGTGCCAGCAGGGAGGGATATCAGCCCCAGCATTTT. This codes for CASREGYQPQHF.

This clone was counted once. CDR3 residues: CASRNHGEPGNQPQHF. The CDR3 DNA is TGCGCCAGCAGGAATCACGGGGAACCGGGCAATCAGCCCCAGCATTTT. The rearrangement links TRBV5-1 to TRBJ1-5; D is ambiguous. Trimming shortened V by 5 bases and J by 2 bases, and 17 bases separated the two germline ends. This CDR3 is 16 amino acids long. CDR1 is SGHRS and CDR2 is YFSETQ in the germline V gene.

The V gene is TRBV7-6, the J gene TRBJ2-3, with D tentatively TRBD2 (6 bases). Trimming left V 11 bases short and J 0 bases short, with 15 bases between. This CDR3 is 14 amino acids long. Germline V gene data show CDR1 as SGHVS and CDR2 as FNYEAQ. In DNA, the CDR3 is TGTGCCTCTCGTAGGGACTGGAGCACAGATACGCAGTATTTT. Protein: CASRRDWSTDTQYF. The whole variable domain, remainder taken from reference TRBV7-6 and TRBJ2-3, is GAGVSQSPRYKVTKRGQDVALRCDPISGHVSLYWYRQALGQGPEFLTYFNYEAQQDKSGLPNDRFSAERPEGSISTLTIQRTEQRDSAMYRCASRRDWSTDTQYFGPGTRLTVL.

The chain recombines TRBV6-1 with TRBJ1-2; possibly TRBD1 for D (6 bases). Germline CDR1 is MNHNS and CDR2 is SASEGT. CDR3 length equals 14 residues. Trimming shortened V by 1 base and J by 4 bases, and 10 bases separated the two germline ends. The CDR3: CASSEVRGGYGYTF. The CDR3 nucleotides are TGTGCCAGCAGTGAAGTCAGGGGCGGCTATGGCTACACCTTC.

This sequence joins TRBV6-1 and TRBJ1-5; 7 positions match TRBD1. The length of the CDR3 is 14 residues. The germline gives CDR1 MNHNS, CDR2 SASEGT. V dropped 4 bases and J dropped 5; count of bases not matched to a gene: 5. The CDR3 sequence is CASSAEGAYQPQHF. CDR3 nucleotide sequence: TGTGCCAGCAGTGCCGAGGGGGCGTATCAGCCCCAGCATTTT.

This chain links TRBV4-2 with TRBJ2-4; 7 positions match TRBD1. The length of the CDR3 is 18 residues. The V segment lost 4 bases and the J segment 0 bases; nucleotides outside the gene matches: 12. CDR1 and CDR2 (germline): LGHNA, YNFKEQ. The CDR3 loop is CASSRTRTGTVAKNIQYF. Written as DNA, the CDR3 is TGTGCCAGCAGCCGTACTCGGACAGGAACTGTAGCCAAAAACATTCAGTACTTC.

The chain uses TRBV6-5 and TRBJ2-3; the D gene is possibly TRBD2 (6 bases). Germline assignment: CDR1 MNHEY and CDR2 SVGAGI. CDR3 length: 15 amino acids. Trimming stripped 6 bases from V and 3 bases from J, with 16 bases between. This CDR3 reads CASSPQWGDTDTQYF. The CDR3 bases are TGTGCCAGCAGCCCCCAGTGGGGGGATACAGATACGCAGTATTTT.

This chain uses TRBV18 with TRBJ1-2; TRBD1 matches at 8 bases. This CDR3 comprises 15 residues. CDR1 and CDR2 (germline): KGHSH, LQKENI. J lost 5 bases, V lost 2 bases, and 7 bases had no gene match. Written as DNA, the CDR3 is TGTGCCAGCTCACCAATGGACAGGGTGGTTTATGGCTACACCTTC. This codes for CASSPMDRVVYGYTF.

The V call is TRBV5-1, the J call TRBJ1-4; TRBD1 aligns across 9 bases. The CDR3 has 16 residues. Looked up from germline, CDR1 is SGHRS and CDR2 is YFSETQ. With V trimmed by 3 bases and J by 8 bases, 11 bases remained unmatched. DNA for the CDR3: TGCGCCAGCAGCTCCGGGACAGGGTTGTTCGGGGAAAAACTGTTTTTT. This sequence encodes CASSSGTGLFGEKLFF.

The V and J genes are TRBV29-1 and TRBJ1-1; tentative D call: TRBD1 (6 bases). Per the germline V gene, CDR1 is SQVTM and CDR2 is ANQGSEA. Trimming cost V 3 bases and J 7 bases, with 15 bases left between them. This CDR3 contains 13 residues. DNA of the CDR3: TGCAGCGTTGACCGCAGGGGTCGAGGTGAAGCTTTCTTT. It codes for CSVDRRGRGEAFF. The whole variable domain, remainder taken from reference TRBV29-1 and TRBJ1-1, is SAVISQKPSRDICQRGTSLTIQCQVDSQVTMMFWYRQQPGQSLTLIATANQGSEATYESGFVIDKFPISRPNLTFSTLTVSNMSPEDSSIYLCSVDRRGRGEAFFGQGTRLTVV.

CDR3 bases: TGTGTCGCCCAGGGGGAAGGGTCACCCATTCAGTACTTC. This codes for CVAQGEGSPIQYF. The V gene is TRBV6-5, the J gene TRBJ2-4; TRBD1 matches 7 bases. The germline V gene has CDR1 MNHEY and CDR2 SVGAGI. CDR3 length equals 13 residues.

The rearrangement links TRBV10-3 to TRBJ1-4; 7 bases align to TRBD1. CDR3 length equals 14 residues. The J segment lost 3 bases and the V segment lost 4 bases, leaving 2 bases of the junction unmatched. Germline-derived CDR1 and CDR2 are ENHRY and SYGVKD. CDR3 loop: CAISVGGPNEKLFF. The CDR3 DNA reads TGTGCCATCAGTGTAGGGGGCCCTAATGAAAAACTGTTTTTT.

The chain recombines TRBV30 with TRBJ2-3; D may be TRBD2 (6 bases). CDR1 is GTSNPN and CDR2 is SVGIG in the germline V gene (reference sequence). This CDR3 comprises 14 residues. Between the trimmed V and J ends, which lost 1 base and 6 bases, there was a span of 14 bases. The chain's CDR3 is CAWSEGGSGDTQYF. In DNA form, the CDR3 reads TGTGCCTGGAGTGAAGGTGGGAGCGGGGATACGCAGTATTTT.

The J gene is TRBJ1-2, the V gene TRBV28; D is ambiguous. The CDR3 sequence is 15 residues long. Per germline, CDR1 MDHEN and CDR2 SYDVKM. V shed 5 bases and J shed 1 base, with 14 bases lying between them. In DNA form, the CDR3 reads TGTGCCAGCAGTCCAGGTCCCGGATTTAACTATGGCTACACCTTC. Amino acids: CASSPGPGFNYGYTF.

This clone has just one count. This chain joins TRBV18 and TRBJ1-1; D is possibly TRBD1 (5 bases). Germline values: CDR1 KGHSH, CDR2 LQKENI. V was trimmed by 0 bases and J by 1 base, leaving 15 bases between them. This CDR3 has 17 residues. In DNA, the CDR3 is TGTGCCAGCTCACCACCGAGGCAGGGCCGTAGGAACACTGAAGCTTTCTTT. This gives the protein CASSPPRQGRRNTEAFF.

The genes are TRBV6-4 and TRBJ1-1; 8 bases fit TRBD1. The V segment lost 6 bases and the J segment 2 bases; nucleotides outside the gene matches: 5. The CDR3 is made up of 14 amino acids. Germline CDR1 is MRHNA and CDR2 is SNTAGT. The CDR3 sequence: CASRLTGENTEAFF. The CDR3 bases are TGTGCCAGCAGACTGACAGGGGAAAACACTGAAGCTTTCTTT.

The chain links TRBV11-2 to TRBJ2-7, with D possibly being TRBD1 (6 bases). Deletions cut 1 base from V and 5 bases from J, with 15 bases between. From germline, CDR1 is SGHAT and CDR2 FQNNGV. The CDR3 sequence is 15 residues long. The CDR3 DNA reads as TGTGCCAGCAGCTTAGTTCAGGGGAAGGGTAACGAGCAGTACTTC. This encodes CASSLVQGKGNEQYF.

The chain couples TRBV6-5 to TRBJ1-1; 8 bases fit TRBD1. Germline trimming cut 5 bases from V and 5 bases from J; bases unmatched to any gene: 4. Germline V gene sequence: CDR1 MNHEY, CDR2 SVGAGI. This CDR3 spans 13 amino acids. The CDR3 DNA follows: TGTGCCAGCAGTACGACAGGGGTGACTGAAGCTTTCTTT. Its protein product is CASSTTGVTEAFF.

CDR3 bases: TGTGCCAGCAGCAAAGAATGTGTGGGCAATTCACCCCTCCACTTT. Translating gives CASSKECVGNSPLHF. The gene calls are TRBV21-1 and TRBJ1-6; the tabulated D call, TRBD1, remains unverified against the DNA. TRBV21-1 is tagged as a pseudogene. The CDR3 has 15 amino acids.

This rearrangement joins TRBV6-1 to TRBJ2-5; D ambiguous. Trimming removed 5 bases at V and 4 bases at J, with 5 bases between. The CDR3 is 11 residues long. Germline CDR1 MNHNS, CDR2 SASEGT. CDR3 protein: CASSQAETQYF. The CDR3 DNA follows: TGTGCCAGCAGTCAGGCAGAGACCCAGTACTTC.